The 8 T cell receptor beta chains in this list originate from one sample, sequenced in a study of cytotoxic CD8 clonotypes in ibrutinib-treated CLL. The table came from immunoSEQ multiplex PCR; TCRdb's copy has only in-frame clones and leaves some out. Here the sample spans about 200,000 clones, more than 70% being singletons. The starting material was PBMCs, obtained after 12 months of ibrutinib treatment. These receptors all stem from a human donor with chronic lymphocytic leukemia.

The chain recombines TRBV11-2 with TRBJ2-3; 9 bases are a match to TRBD1. Germline V lookup: CDR1 SGHAT, CDR2 FQNNGV. This CDR3 has 15 residues. V lost 6 bases to trimming and J lost 4 bases; unmatched junction nucleotides: 8. The chain's CDR3 is CASRGQGYVSDTQYF. CDR3 in DNA: TGTGCCAGCAGGGGACAGGGTTATGTCTCAGATACGCAGTATTTT.

On this clone itself: A much larger clone differs from this one at a single base, so this may be a read error. The chain links TRBV2 to TRBJ2-2; D remains ambiguous. The germline V gene has CDR1 SNHLY and CDR2 FYNNEI. The CDR3 runs to 13 residues. Trimming took 5 bases from V and 1 from J, leaving 5 bases between them. The CDR3 reads CASSPQNTGELFF. The CDR3 DNA sequence: TGTGCCAGCAGTCCCCAGAACACCGGGGAGCTGTTTTTT.

The chain has TRBV10-3 and TRBJ2-1, with D unresolved. There are 13 residues in the CDR3. V dropped 2 bases and J dropped 9 bases, with 11 bases sitting between them. The germline V gene encodes CDR1 ENHRY and CDR2 SYGVKD. The CDR3 nucleotides read TGTGCCATCAGTGAGGATAGTTCAGGTGAGCAGTTCTTC. Protein product: CAISEDSSGEQFF.

The rearrangement links TRBV5-1 to TRBJ1-4; unclear D gene. The germline gives CDR1 SGHRS, CDR2 YFSETQ. V was trimmed by 5 bases and J by 0 bases, leaving 17 bases between them. The CDR3 contains 17 residues. CDR3 loop: CASSSGFVAATNEKLFF. CDR3 in DNA: TGCGCCAGCAGTAGCGGATTTGTTGCTGCAACTAATGAAAAACTGTTTTTT.

This sequence joins TRBV7-9 and TRBJ2-1, with 8 nucleotides matching TRBD2. The V and J ends lost 5 bases and 0 bases, in that order; junction bases with no gene match: 3. The length of the CDR3 is 15 residues. Germline CDR1 reads SEHNR; CDR2 reads FQNEAQ (reference sequence). The CDR3 nucleotides read TGTGCCAGCAGCGGACGGGGGGGCTCCTACAATGAGCAGTTCTTC. Translated: CASSGRGGSYNEQFF.

CDR3 nucleotides: TGCGCCAGCAGCCACCGGACAGGAGCAAACACTGAAGCTTTCTTT. Protein product: CASSHRTGANTEAFF. V is TRBV4-1 and J is TRBJ1-1; 7 bases line up with TRBD1. The CDR3 spans 15 residues. Germline CDR1 and CDR2: MGHRA and YSYEKL. The J segment lost 2 bases and the V segment lost 3 bases, leaving 6 bases of the junction unmatched.

The chain links TRBV18 to TRBJ2-3; D gene unclear. The V and J ends lost 4 bases and 5 bases respectively, with 13 bases between them. The length of the CDR3 is 14 residues. CDR1 and CDR2 (germline): KGHSH, LQKENI. The chain's CDR3 is CASSQSGQGDTQYF. The DNA for the CDR3 is TGTGCCAGCTCACAATCAGGTCAAGGAGATACGCAGTATTTT.

Note on this clone: The identical CDR3 is also encoded by other nucleotide sequences in the sample. CDR3 coding DNA: TGTGCCAGCAGTTACACGACAGGGGAGGATTCACCCCTCCACTTT. Amino acids: CASSYTTGEDSPLHF. J is TRBJ1-6 and V is TRBV6-5, with 8 bases aligning to TRBD1. Per the germline V gene, CDR1 is MNHEY and CDR2 is SVGAGI. Trimming cost V 2 bases and J 8 bases; bases outside gene matches: 5. The CDR3 runs 15 residues.